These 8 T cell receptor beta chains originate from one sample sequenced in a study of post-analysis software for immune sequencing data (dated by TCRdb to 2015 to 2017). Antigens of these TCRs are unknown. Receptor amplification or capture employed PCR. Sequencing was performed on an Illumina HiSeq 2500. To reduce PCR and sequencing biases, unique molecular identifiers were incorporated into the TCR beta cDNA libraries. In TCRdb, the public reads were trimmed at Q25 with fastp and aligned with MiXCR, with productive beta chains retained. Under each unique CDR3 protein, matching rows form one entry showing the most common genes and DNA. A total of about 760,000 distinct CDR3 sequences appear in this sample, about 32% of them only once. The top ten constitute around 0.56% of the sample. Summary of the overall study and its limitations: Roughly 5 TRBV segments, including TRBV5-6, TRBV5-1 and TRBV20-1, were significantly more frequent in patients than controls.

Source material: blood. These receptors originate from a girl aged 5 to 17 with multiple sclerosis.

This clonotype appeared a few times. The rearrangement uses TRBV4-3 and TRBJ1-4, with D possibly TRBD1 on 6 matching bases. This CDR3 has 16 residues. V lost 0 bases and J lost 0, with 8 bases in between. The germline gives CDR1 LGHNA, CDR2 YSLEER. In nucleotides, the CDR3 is TGCGCCAGCAGCCAAGAAAGGGGGGCAACTAATGAAAAACTGTTTTTT. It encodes CASSQERGATNEKLFF.

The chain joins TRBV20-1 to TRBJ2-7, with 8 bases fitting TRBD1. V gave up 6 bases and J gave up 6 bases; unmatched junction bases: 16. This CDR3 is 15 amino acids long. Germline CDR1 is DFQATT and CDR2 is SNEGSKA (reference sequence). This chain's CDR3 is CSANNRGVVRSEQYF. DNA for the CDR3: TGCAGTGCCAACAACAGGGGGGTGGTAAGGAGCGAGCAGTACTTC.

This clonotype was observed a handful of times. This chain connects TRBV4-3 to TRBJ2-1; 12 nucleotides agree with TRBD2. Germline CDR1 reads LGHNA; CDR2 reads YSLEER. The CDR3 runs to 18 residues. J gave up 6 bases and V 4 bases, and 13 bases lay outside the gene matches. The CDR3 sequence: CASSRGRTSGNRANEQFF. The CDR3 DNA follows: TGCGCCAGCAGCCGCGGTAGGACTAGCGGGAATCGGGCCAATGAGCAGTTCTTC.

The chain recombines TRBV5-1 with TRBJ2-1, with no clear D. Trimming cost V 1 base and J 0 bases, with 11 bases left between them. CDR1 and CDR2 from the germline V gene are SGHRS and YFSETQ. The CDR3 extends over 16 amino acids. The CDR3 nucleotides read TGCGCCAGCAGCTTGACTCTCCAGAGCTCCTACAATGAGCAGTTCTTC. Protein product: CASSLTLQSSYNEQFF. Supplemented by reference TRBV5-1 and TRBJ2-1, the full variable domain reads KAGVTQTPRYLIKTRGQQVTLSCSPISGHRSVSWYQQTPGQGLQFLFEYFSETQRNKGNFPGRFSGRQFSNSRSEMNVSTLELGDSALYLCASSLTLQSSYNEQFFGPGTRLTVL.

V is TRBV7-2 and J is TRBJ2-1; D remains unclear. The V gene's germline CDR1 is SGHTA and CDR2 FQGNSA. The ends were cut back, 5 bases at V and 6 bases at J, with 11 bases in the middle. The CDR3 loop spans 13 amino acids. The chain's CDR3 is CASSPDWTNEQFF. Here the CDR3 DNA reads TGTGCCAGCAGCCCTGACTGGACCAATGAGCAGTTCTTC.

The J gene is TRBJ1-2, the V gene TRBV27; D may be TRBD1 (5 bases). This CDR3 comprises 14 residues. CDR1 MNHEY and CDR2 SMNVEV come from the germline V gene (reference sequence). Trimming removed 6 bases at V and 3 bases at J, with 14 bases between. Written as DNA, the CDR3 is TGTGCCAGCAGCCGCCAGGGCGTTGACTATGGCTACACCTTC. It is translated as CASSRQGVDYGYTF.

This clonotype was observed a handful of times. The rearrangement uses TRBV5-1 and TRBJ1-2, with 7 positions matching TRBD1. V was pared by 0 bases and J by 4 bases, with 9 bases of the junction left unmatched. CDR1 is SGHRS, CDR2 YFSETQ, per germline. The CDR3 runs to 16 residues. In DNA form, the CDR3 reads TGCGCCAGCAGCTTGGGCCGAGGGGGCCAGAGCTATGGCTACACCTTC. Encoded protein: CASSLGRGGQSYGYTF.

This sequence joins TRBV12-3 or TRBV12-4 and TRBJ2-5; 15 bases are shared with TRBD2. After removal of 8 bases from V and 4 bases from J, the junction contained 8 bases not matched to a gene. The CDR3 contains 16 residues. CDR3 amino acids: CASARPGLAGGETQYF. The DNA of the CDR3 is TGTGCCAGCGCTAGACCGGGACTAGCGGGAGGAGAGACCCAGTACTTC.